This TCR beta chain was documented in a study of CD8 T cells in ankylosing spondylitis. This clonotype occurred a few times. Its antigen remains unidentified. Findings of the study overall: A TCR beta motif of about 8 highly homologous variants seemed to mark ankylosing spondylitis blood. Disease-linked clones were CD8+ and relatively rare in peripheral blood. The clones that were linked to disease were reported to be significantly enriched in matched synovial fluid samples from ankylosing spondylitis patients.

In making TCR beta libraries, quantitative 5'-RACE with molecular barcodes was used. TCRdb re-analysed the 5' RACE reads in MiXCR, keeping a single row per CDR3 protein. Among around 440,000 distinct CDR3 sequences listed, 15% to 20% were seen once. Trimming at V came to 3 bases and at J to 4 bases, leaving 3 bases not matched to a gene. This CDR3 contains 15 residues. Germline CDR1 is LGHDT and CDR2 is YNNKEL (reference sequence). This rearrangement joins TRBV3-1 to TRBJ2-1; TRBD2 matches 10 bases. The sequence came from a male donor with ankylosing spondylitis. The sample consisted of blood, either unsorted or a sorted T cell fraction (not recorded which). CDR3 sequence reads: CASSHPGLAYNEQFF. In nucleotides, the CDR3 is TGTGCCAGCAGCCACCCGGGACTAGCGTACAATGAGCAGTTCTTC.